These 30 T cell receptor beta chains were all obtained from the same sample, sequenced in a study of T cell responses to AZD1222 COVID-19 vaccine (dated by TCRdb to about 2021). What the time point label conveys for this sample: baseline before first vaccination. Libraries were made using the immunoSEQ multiplex PCR assay. TCRdb took this table from immuneACCESS and kept in-frame rearrangements with V and J called. Such tables lack part of the clones; where checked against another copy, unresolved V genes explain under half of the gap, and the rest is unexplained. The sample table shows about 99,000 clones, and 88% are seen once. The ten largest clones add up to more than 20% of the sample. The material sequenced was peripheral blood, taken on day 0 of AZD1222 vaccination. Receptors originate from an adult in good health.

The chain carries TRBV27 and TRBJ2-1, with 10 bases matching TRBD2. With 1 base clipped from V and 9 bases from J, the junction kept 12 bases outside the gene matches. This CDR3 is 17 amino acids long. The V gene's germline CDR1 is MNHEY and CDR2 SMNVEV (reference sequence). The CDR3 coding sequence is TGTGCCAGCAGTTTATTCGGAAGCGGGAGGGCCGAGAGTGAGCAGTTCTTC. The encoded protein is CASSLFGSGRAESEQFF.

The chain carries TRBV10-3 and TRBJ1-4, with 9 bases matching TRBD1. Germline loops: CDR1 ENHRY, CDR2 SYGVKD. The CDR3 runs 14 residues. V lost 6 bases and J lost 1; bases outside the gene matches: 0. The CDR3: CAIRGQGTNEKLFF. As DNA, the CDR3 is TGTGCCATCAGGGGACAGGGAACTAATGAAAAACTGTTTTTT.

The chain uses TRBV7-2 and TRBJ2-2, with TRBD1 matching over 7 bases. The CDR3 sequence is 15 residues long. Losses at the gene ends were 2 bases for V and 4 bases for J; bases not matched to a gene: 4. Germline CDR1 is SGHTA and CDR2 is FQGNSA. The chain's CDR3 is CASSLKGAGTGELFF. Here the CDR3 DNA reads TGTGCCAGCAGCTTAAAGGGGGCTGGCACCGGGGAGCTGTTTTTT.

This chain connects TRBV6-5 to TRBJ2-7; TRBD1 might be the D (6 bases). The germline gives CDR1 MNHEY, CDR2 SVGAGI. The CDR3 spans 14 residues. V gave up 2 bases and J gave up 1 base, with 9 bases separating them. The CDR3 sequence is CASSYNTGSYEQYF. CDR3 nucleotides: TGTGCCAGCAGTTACAATACAGGGTCCTACGAGCAGTACTTC.

This chain joins TRBV19 and TRBJ2-7; D gene ambiguous. The V gene's germline CDR1 is LNHDA and CDR2 SQIVND (reference sequence). V lost 3 bases and J lost 7, with 16 bases in between. CDR3 length: 14 amino acids. CDR3 coding DNA: TGTGCCAGTAGTATGATAGTAGCCAGTCGAGAGCAGTACTTC. This gives the protein CASSMIVASREQYF.

The chain employs TRBV7-9 and TRBJ1-2; weak D call: TRBD1 (6 bases). Germline CDR1 reads SEHNR; CDR2 reads FQNEAQ (reference sequence). The CDR3 covers 12 residues. Trimming removed 4 bases from V and 6 bases from J, with 9 bases in between. The CDR3 sequence is CASSSYRDGYTF. CDR3 DNA: TGTGCCAGCAGCTCCTACAGGGATGGCTACACCTTC.

This chain links TRBV7-3 with TRBJ2-3, with D uncertain. The germline V and J ends were trimmed by 6 bases and 4 bases, with 11 bases remaining between them. CDR3 length equals 13 residues. In germline, CDR1 is SGHTA, CDR2 FQGTGA. The CDR3 region has the DNA TGTGCCAGCAGAGACGGACGAGCAGATACGCAGTATTTT. This translates into CASRDGRADTQYF.

The chain has TRBV24-1 and TRBJ2-7; D may be TRBD1 (6 bases). There are 14 residues in the CDR3. The germline CDR1 and CDR2 sequences are KGHDR and SFDVKD. V was pared by 2 bases and J by 2 bases, with 9 bases between. Here the CDR3 reads CATSDSRGTYEQYF. Here the CDR3 DNA reads TGTGCCACCAGTGATTCAAGGGGGACCTACGAGCAGTACTTC.

This clone was found once. The chain uses TRBV5-1 and TRBJ2-7; 9 bases match TRBD1. Germline CDR1 and CDR2: SGHRS and YFSETQ. V dropped 3 bases and J dropped 3; count of bases not matched to a gene: 4. The CDR3 runs 14 residues. The CDR3 nucleotides are TGCGCCAGCAGCTCAACGACAGGGGGCTACGAGCAGTACTTC. The encoded protein is CASSSTTGGYEQYF.

CDR3 region: CASSQVSGLNYGYTF. The CDR3, as DNA: TGTGCCAGCAGCCAAGTCTCGGGACTAAACTATGGCTACACCTTC. The chain recombines TRBV14 with TRBJ1-2; perhaps TRBD1 as D (5 bases). With 1 base removed from V and 2 bases from J, the gap between germline ends came to 11 bases. Germline values: CDR1 SGHDN, CDR2 FVKESK. The CDR3 has 15 residues.

The V gene is TRBV6-2 or TRBV6-3, the J gene TRBJ2-7, with D possibly being TRBD1 (5 bases). CDR3 size: 15 residues. Trimming stripped 4 bases from V and 3 bases from J, with 16 bases between. Germline V lookup: CDR1 MNHEY, CDR2 SVGEGT. The CDR3 sequence is CASSSMGSGIYEQYF. CDR3 DNA: TGTGCCAGCAGTTCGATGGGGTCAGGGATCTACGAGCAGTACTTC.

The rearrangement links TRBV2 to TRBJ1-3; 11 bases align to TRBD1. J gave up 3 bases and V 4 bases, and 2 bases lay outside the gene matches. This CDR3 spans 15 amino acids. The germline V gene has CDR1 SNHLY and CDR2 FYNNEI. The CDR3 loop reads CASSVDRGLGNTIYF. Here the CDR3 DNA reads TGTGCCAGCAGTGTGGACAGGGGGCTTGGAAACACCATATATTTT.

This chain uses TRBV9 with TRBJ1-3; D might be TRBD1 (5 bases). Germline CDR1 SGDLS, CDR2 YYNGEE. V lost 0 bases and J lost 0, with 10 bases in between. The CDR3 spans 16 residues. The DNA of the CDR3 is TGTGCCAGCAGCGTAGAAACGACAGTCTCTGGAAACACCATATATTTT. It encodes CASSVETTVSGNTIYF.

This chain uses TRBV5-1 with TRBJ1-2, with TRBD1 identical over 8 bases. The CDR3 sequence is 15 residues long. CDR1 is SGHRS and CDR2 is YFSETQ in the germline V gene. J gave up 8 bases and V 0 bases, and 9 bases lay outside the gene matches. The CDR3 coding sequence is TGCGCCAGCAGCTTGGAAGGACAGGGAGTGAGAGGCTACACCTTC. Its protein product is CASSLEGQGVRGYTF.

This sequence joins TRBV18 and TRBJ2-7; D gene unclear. The CDR3 totals 12 residues. V was trimmed by 4 bases and J by 4 bases, leaving 8 bases between them. Per the germline V gene, CDR1 is KGHSH and CDR2 is LQKENI. CDR3 bases: TGTGCCAGCTCACTCGACATATACGAGCAGTACTTC. Amino acids: CASSLDIYEQYF. The whole variable domain, filled in from reference TRBV18 and TRBJ2-7, reads NAGVMQNPRHLVRRRGQEARLRCSPMKGHSHVYWYRQLPEEGLKFMVYLQKENIIDESGMPKERFSAEFPKEGPSILRIQQVVRGDSAAYFCASSLDIYEQYFGPGTRLTVT.

This clone is a singleton in its sample. The rearrangement joins TRBV25-1 to TRBJ1-2; 7 bases map to TRBD1. This CDR3 spans 16 amino acids. In germline, CDR1 is MGHDK, CDR2 SYGVNS. V lost 4 bases to trimming and J lost 1 base; unmatched junction nucleotides: 9. CDR3 amino acids: CASSGPRTGINYGYTF. CDR3 DNA: TGTGCCAGCAGTGGACCACGGACAGGAATTAACTATGGCTACACCTTC.

The rearrangement links TRBV19 to TRBJ1-5; perhaps TRBD1 as D (5 bases). The CDR3 spans 13 residues. Trimming took off 4 bases at V and 15 bases at J, with 19 bases between the two ends. Germline CDR1 is LNHDA and CDR2 is SQIVND (reference sequence). In DNA, the CDR3 is TGTGCCAGTAGTAGGGAGTTTGGACAATCCCGGCATTTT. It codes for CASSREFGQSRHF.

CDR3 coding DNA: TGTGCCAGCAGCCAAGGTTCTCCGGGCGGCTACACCTTC. Residues: CASSQGSPGGYTF. This chain uses TRBV3-1 (or the pseudogene TRBV3-2) with TRBJ1-2, with D unclear. From germline, CDR1 is LGHDT and CDR2 YNNKEL (reference sequence). Trimming took off 1 base at V and 8 bases at J, with 11 bases between the two ends. The CDR3 is 13 amino acids.

This clone occurred once. The chain uses TRBV3-1 (or the pseudogene TRBV3-2) and TRBJ2-7; D gene ambiguous. V lost 0 bases, J lost 7 bases, and 13 bases lay in between. Germline lookup yields CDR1 LGHDT and CDR2 YNNKEL (reference sequence). This CDR3 is 14 amino acids long. In DNA, the CDR3 is TGTGCCAGCAGCCAAGATAGGGTAGCCGGGGAGCAGTACTTC. It translates to CASSQDRVAGEQYF.

This chain connects TRBV7-6 to TRBJ2-7; D is unresolved. Trimming stripped 0 bases from V and 2 bases from J, with 11 bases between. From germline, CDR1 is SGHVS and CDR2 FNYEAQ. This CDR3 spans 15 amino acids. CDR3 protein: CASSLAGPNTYEQYF. For the CDR3, the DNA is TGTGCCAGCAGCTTAGCAGGGCCGAATACCTACGAGCAGTACTTC.

Worth noting for this clone: Other nucleotide sequences in the sample specify the same CDR3. This rearrangement joins TRBV9 to TRBJ1-2; 7 bases match TRBD1. The CDR3 runs to 14 residues. V lost 0 bases to trimming and J lost 4 bases; unmatched junction nucleotides: 3. In germline, CDR1 is SGDLS, CDR2 YYNGEE. CDR3 coding DNA: TGTGCCAGCAGCGTAGGACAGGGTAGCTATGGCTACACCTTC. Encoded protein: CASSVGQGSYGYTF.

A few counts support this clone. The rearrangement joins TRBV5-5 to TRBJ1-5; 7 bases are shared with TRBD1. The CDR3 is 14 residues long. The germline V gene encodes CDR1 SGHKS and CDR2 YYEKEE (reference sequence). V dropped 4 bases and J dropped 5; count of bases not matched to a gene: 6. The CDR3 bases are TGTGCCAGCAGCACGGGGACAGAACATCAGCCCCAGCATTTT. It specifies CASSTGTEHQPQHF.

The rearrangement joins TRBV10-3 to TRBJ1-6; possible D gene TRBD1, 5 bases. V lost 10 bases and J 9 bases, leaving 16 bases between the germline ends. Germline-derived CDR1 and CDR2 are ENHRY and SYGVKD. The CDR3 length is 13 residues. Written as DNA, the CDR3 is TGTGCCACTGTCCAGGGTGTAGGTTCACCCCTCCACTTT. Translating gives CATVQGVGSPLHF.

This clone was counted once. The chain employs TRBV9 and TRBJ2-7; TRBD1 agrees at 7 bases. CDR3 length: 16 residues. J was trimmed by 3 bases and V by 0 bases; bases with no gene match: 9. Germline lookup yields CDR1 SGDLS and CDR2 YYNGEE. In DNA form, the CDR3 reads TGTGCCAGCAGCGTAGCGCCCGAGACAGGGCACTACGAGCAGTACTTC. It codes for CASSVAPETGHYEQYF.

The chain carries TRBV14 and TRBJ1-1, with 8 bases matching TRBD1. V lost 7 bases and J lost 3; bases outside the gene matches: 10. The germline CDR1 and CDR2 sequences are SGHDN and FVKESK. The CDR3 spans 15 residues. The CDR3 DNA is TGTGCCAGCACGCTGACAGGGGCTCTGGACACTGAAGCTTTCTTT. Translating gives CASTLTGALDTEAFF.

This clone occurred once. The chain has TRBV18 and TRBJ2-5; 8 bases line up with TRBD2. The V gene end was trimmed by 4 bases and the J gene end by 5 bases; junction bases not matched to a gene: 3. This CDR3 region has 13 residues. Per germline, CDR1 KGHSH and CDR2 LQKENI. CDR3 in amino acids: CASSRTSTETQYF. CDR3 sequence (DNA): TGTGCCAGCTCACGGACTAGCACGGAGACCCAGTACTTC.

This clone has only one observation. This chain joins TRBV7-9 and TRBJ1-4; 11 bases map to TRBD1. J lost 5 bases, V lost 5 bases, and 4 bases had no gene match. The CDR3 runs 15 residues. Per germline, CDR1 SEHNR and CDR2 FQNEAQ (reference sequence). CDR3 sequence reads: CASSMGQGENEKLFF. CDR3 in DNA: TGTGCCAGCAGCATGGGACAGGGGGAAAATGAAAAACTGTTTTTT.

This chain connects TRBV2 to TRBJ2-1, with 11 nucleotides matching TRBD2. V trimming: 3 bases; J trimming: 4 bases; junction bases outside the gene matches: 2. CDR1 is SNHLY, CDR2 FYNNEI, per germline. The CDR3 runs to 15 residues. As DNA, the CDR3 is TGTGCCAGCAGTGAGTCTAGCGGGGGGTACAATGAGCAGTTCTTC. Its translation is CASSESSGGYNEQFF.

In this sample, this clone turned up a few times. The chain is built from TRBV6-5 and TRBJ2-7; D unresolved. The V and J ends lost 2 bases and 3 bases respectively, with 14 bases between them. Germline values: CDR1 MNHEY, CDR2 SVGAGI. This CDR3 contains 15 residues. CDR3 nucleotides: TGTGCCAGCAGTTACCAGGTGCCCCTAAACTACGAGCAGTACTTC. It yields the protein CASSYQVPLNYEQYF.

V gene TRBV12-3 or TRBV12-4 combines with J gene TRBJ1-1; D is unclear. V was clipped by 4 bases and J by 1 base, with 7 bases between them. This CDR3 is built from 13 residues. CDR3 sequence: CASSYLENTEAFF. The CDR3 region has the DNA TGTGCCAGCAGTTATTTGGAGAACACTGAAGCTTTCTTT.